These 10 T cell receptor beta chains originate from one sample sequenced in a study of T cell changes during pregnancy in multiple sclerosis. The table came from immunoSEQ multiplex PCR; TCRdb's copy has only in-frame clones and leaves some out. The table includes 60,000 or so clones, more than 80% detected once. Sequencing used peripheral blood, obtained in the first trimester of pregnancy. All receptors come from a female donor in good health, enrolled as a control in a pregnancy study.

The chain links TRBV7-9 to TRBJ1-3, with D maybe TRBD1 (6 bases). Trimming removed 5 bases from V and 0 bases from J, with 14 bases in between. The CDR3 covers 16 residues. The germline V gene encodes CDR1 SEHNR and CDR2 FQNEAQ (reference sequence). CDR3 loop: CASSALDRPSGNTIYF. In DNA form, the CDR3 reads TGTGCCAGCAGCGCCCTAGACAGGCCCTCTGGAAACACCATATATTTT.

The CDR3, as DNA: TGTGCCAGCAGCCAAGATCACGATAGCGAGCAGTACTTC. Amino acids: CASSQDHDSEQYF. The chain uses TRBV4-2 and TRBJ2-7; D unclear. CDR3 length: 13 residues. Deletions cut 0 bases from V and 6 bases from J, with 9 bases between. CDR1 and CDR2 (germline): LGHNA, YNFKEQ.

The chain recombines TRBV6-5 with TRBJ2-7; 7 bases fit TRBD1. The CDR3 totals 12 residues. V shed 7 bases and J 5 bases; nucleotides not matched to a gene: 5. Germline assignment: CDR1 MNHEY and CDR2 SVGAGI. CDR3 residues: CASTRQGHEQYF. CDR3 DNA sequence: TGTGCCAGCACCAGACAGGGCCACGAGCAGTACTTC.

The chain joins TRBV25-1 to TRBJ1-1, with D tentatively TRBD1 (5 bases). This CDR3 spans 15 amino acids. V shed 1 base and J shed 5 bases, with 14 bases lying between them. Germline V gives CDR1 MGHDK, CDR2 SYGVNS. The CDR3 DNA follows: TGTGCCAGCAGTGAATTAAGGGGCGCAGGGACTGAAGCTTTCTTT. It encodes CASSELRGAGTEAFF. Drawing the rest from reference TRBV25-1 and TRBJ1-1, the complete variable domain is EADIYQTPRYLVIGTGKKITLECSQTMGHDKMYWYQQDPGMELHLIHYSYGVNSTEKGDLSSESTVSRIRTEHFPLTLESARPSHTSQYLCASSELRGAGTEAFFGQGTRLTVV.

This clone is a singleton in its sample. The chain's CDR3 is CASTKGQGYSYEQYF. The CDR3 coding sequence is TGTGCCAGCACCAAGGGACAGGGGTATTCCTACGAGCAGTACTTC. The rearrangement uses TRBV6-1 and TRBJ2-7; TRBD1 aligns across 10 bases. CDR1 is MNHNS, CDR2 SASEGT, per germline. The CDR3 sequence is 15 residues long. Trimming at V came to 7 bases and at J to 1 base, leaving 7 bases not matched to a gene.

This chain connects TRBV4-2 to TRBJ1-4, with D possibly matching TRBD1 (5 bases). The V end lost 0 bases, the J end lost 10 bases, and 15 bases lay between the germline ends. The germline V gene has CDR1 LGHNA and CDR2 YNFKEQ. This CDR3 region has 15 residues. The CDR3 loop reads CASSQDLGVEGKLFF. Here the CDR3 DNA reads TGTGCCAGCAGCCAAGATCTAGGGGTAGAAGGAAAACTGTTTTTT.

The chain uses TRBV27 and TRBJ1-1, with TRBD1 as a possible D gene (6 bases). Trimming cost V 7 bases and J 1 base, with 10 bases left between them. The germline gives CDR1 MNHEY, CDR2 SMNVEV (reference sequence). The CDR3 totals 13 residues. The CDR3 DNA reads TGTGCCAGCACTACAGGGCCGAACACTGAAGCTTTCTTT. It yields the protein CASTTGPNTEAFF.

The genes are TRBV4-3 and TRBJ2-1; possibly TRBD1 for D (5 bases). Looked up from germline, CDR1 is LGHNA and CDR2 is YSLEER. There are 14 residues in the CDR3. V was pared by 2 bases and J by 6 bases, with 11 bases between. The CDR3 region is CASSQQGFGNEQFF. CDR3 DNA sequence: TGCGCCAGCAGCCAACAGGGCTTCGGCAATGAGCAGTTCTTC.

The genes are TRBV18 and TRBJ1-5; D perhaps matches TRBD1 (6 bases). The CDR3 has 15 amino acids. Trimming removed 1 base at V and 2 bases at J, with 9 bases between. Germline V CDR1 and CDR2: KGHSH, LQKENI. The CDR3, as DNA: TGTGCCAGCTCACCACGGGGGCCAGGCAATCAGCCCCAGCATTTT. Residues: CASSPRGPGNQPQHF.

This clone was recorded a few times. This chain joins TRBV6-1 and TRBJ1-2; D is uncertain. There are 16 residues in the CDR3. V lost 0 bases and J lost 3, with 14 bases in between. The germline V gene encodes CDR1 MNHNS and CDR2 SASEGT. This chain's CDR3 is CASSEALWQADYGYTF. The CDR3 DNA is TGTGCCAGCAGTGAAGCGCTTTGGCAAGCGGACTATGGCTACACCTTC.